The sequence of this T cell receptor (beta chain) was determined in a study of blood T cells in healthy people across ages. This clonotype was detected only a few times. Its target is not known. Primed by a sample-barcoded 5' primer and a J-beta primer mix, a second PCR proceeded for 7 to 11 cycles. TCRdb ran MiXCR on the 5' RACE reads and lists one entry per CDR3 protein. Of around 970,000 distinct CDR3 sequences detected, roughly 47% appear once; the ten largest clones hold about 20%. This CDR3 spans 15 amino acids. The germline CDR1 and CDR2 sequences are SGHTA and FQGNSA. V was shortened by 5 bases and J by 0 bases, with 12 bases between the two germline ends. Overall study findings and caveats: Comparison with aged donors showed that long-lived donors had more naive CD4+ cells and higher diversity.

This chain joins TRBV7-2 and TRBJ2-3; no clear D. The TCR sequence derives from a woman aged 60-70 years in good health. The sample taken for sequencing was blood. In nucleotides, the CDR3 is TGTGCCAGCAGCACAAACGGTCCTAGCACAGATACGCAGTATTTT. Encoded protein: CASSTNGPSTDTQYF. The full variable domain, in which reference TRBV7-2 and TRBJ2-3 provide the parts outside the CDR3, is GAGVSQSPSNKVTEKGKDVELRCDPISGHTALYWYRQSLGQGLEFLIYFQGNSAPDKSGLPSDRFSAERTGGSVSTLTIQRTQQEDSAVYLCASSTNGPSTDTQYFGPGTRLTVL.